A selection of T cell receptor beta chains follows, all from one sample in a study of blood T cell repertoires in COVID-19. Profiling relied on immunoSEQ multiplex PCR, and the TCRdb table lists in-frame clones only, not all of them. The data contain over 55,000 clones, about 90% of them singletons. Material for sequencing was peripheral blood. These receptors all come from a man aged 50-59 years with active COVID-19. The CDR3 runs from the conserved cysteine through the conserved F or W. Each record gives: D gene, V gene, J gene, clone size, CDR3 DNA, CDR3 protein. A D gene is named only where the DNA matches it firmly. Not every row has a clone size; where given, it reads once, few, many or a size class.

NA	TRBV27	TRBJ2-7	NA	TGTGCCAGCAGTCCGACGCAGGACGAGCAGTACTTC	CASSPTQDEQYF
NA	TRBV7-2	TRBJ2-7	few	TGTGCCAGCAGCTCCCCACCGGGACTCCTCCCTAAAGCCTACGAGCAGTACTTC	CASSSPPGLLPKAYEQYF
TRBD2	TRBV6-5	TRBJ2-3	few	TGTGCCAGCAGGGGCGGGAGGGCCGGAACAGATACGCAGTATTTT	CASRGGRAGTDTQYF
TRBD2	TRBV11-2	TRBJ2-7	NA	TGTGCCAGCAGCTTATCGACTAGCGTTTACAACGAGCAGTACTTC	CASSLSTSVYNEQYF
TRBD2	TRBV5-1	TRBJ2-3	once	TGCGCCAGCAGCTTGGTCGGTAGCGGGGCCGATACGCAGTATTTT	CASSLVGSGADTQYF
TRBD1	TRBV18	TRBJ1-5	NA	TGTGCCAGCTCAAGGATTACAGGGGGCGCGAGACAGCCCCAGCATTTT	CASSRITGGARQPQHF
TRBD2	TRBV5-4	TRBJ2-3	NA	TGTGCCAGCAGCTTGGGTAGCGGGGGGGCTGCAGATACGCAGTATTTT	CASSLGSGGAADTQYF
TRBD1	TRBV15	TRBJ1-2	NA	TGTGCCACCAGCAGGACCTCGACAGGGGTTGACGGCTACACCTTC	CATSRTSTGVDGYTF
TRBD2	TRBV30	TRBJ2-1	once	TGTGCCTGGAGGGGAGGGCCCGGTGAGCAGTTCTTC	CAWRGGPGEQFF
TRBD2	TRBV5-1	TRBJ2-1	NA	TGCGCCAGCAGCTTTGCGGGGGGCCACAATGAGCAGTTCTTC	CASSFAGGHNEQFF
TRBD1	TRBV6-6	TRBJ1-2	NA	TGTGCAGCCGTCCCGGGACAGGGGAACTATGGCTACACCTTC	CAAVPGQGNYGYTF
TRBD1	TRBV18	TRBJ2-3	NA	TGTGCCAGCTCACCACCCGCGACAGGGGCGGATACGCAGTATTTT	CASSPPATGADTQYF
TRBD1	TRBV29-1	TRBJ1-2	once	TGCAGCGCGTCGGGACAGGGGCTCTATGGCTACACCTTC	CSASGQGLYGYTF
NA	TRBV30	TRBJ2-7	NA	TGTGCCTGCGGGACACCTTCCTACGAGCAGTACTTC	CACGTPSYEQYF
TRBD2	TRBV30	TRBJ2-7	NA	TGTGCCTGGAGTCCGCTAGCGGGAGTAAGCTACGAGCAGTACTTC	CAWSPLAGVSYEQYF
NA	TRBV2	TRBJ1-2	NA	TGTGCCAGCAGTGACTACCCGGGATTTGGCTACACCTTC	CASSDYPGFGYTF